This is a list of T cell receptor beta chains from one sample in a study of type 1 regulatory T cells. TCRdb itself ran the reads through MiXCR, one entry per CDR3 protein. The sample gives roughly 67,000 distinct CDR3 sequences, around 63% of which show up once; about 8% is in the top ten. These receptors' antigens are unknown. The sequenced sample consisted of cultured T cells, either the whole culture or a sorted T cell fraction (not recorded which). These receptors were collected from a human donor in good health. CDR3s include the opening cysteine and the closing phenylalanine or tryptophan. A D gene is named only where the DNA matches it firmly. Not every row has a clone size; where given, it reads once, few, many or a size class.

j_call d_call v_call clone_size cdr3_aa cdr3_nt
TRBJ1-2 - TRBV29-1 - CSVEDRFSYGYTF TGCAGCGTTGAAGACAGGTTTAGCTATGGCTACACCTTC
TRBJ2-2 - TRBV5-1 - CASSLAGLAEIGTGELFF TGCGCCAGCAGCTTGGCCGGATTGGCTGAAATAGGCACCGGGGAGCTGTTTTTT
TRBJ2-7 TRBD1 TRBV5-1 - CASSVDRAHEQYF TGCGCCAGCAGCGTGGACAGGGCCCACGAGCAGTACTTC
TRBJ2-1 - TRBV28 - CASTPGSESSYNEQFF TGTGCCAGCACCCCGGGCTCTGAGAGCTCCTACAATGAGCAGTTCTTC
TRBJ2-7 TRBD2 TRBV3-1 few CASSRQPGLAGGEQYF TGTGCCAGCAGCCGTCAACCGGGACTAGCGGGAGGTGAGCAGTACTTC
TRBJ2-3 - TRBV6-1 - CASYDRTDTQYF TGTGCCAGCTACGACAGGACAGATACGCAGTATTTT
TRBJ1-2 - TRBV29-1 - CSIGGDGYTF TGCAGCATCGGGGGTGATGGCTACACCTTC
TRBJ2-3 TRBD2 TRBV27 - CASSLVGLAASTDTQYF TGTGCCAGCAGTTTAGTTGGGCTAGCGGCTAGCACAGATACGCAGTATTTT
TRBJ1-2 - TRBV7-2 - CASSFIRDGYTF TGTGCCAGCAGCTTTATAAGAGACGGCTACACCTTC
TRBJ2-1 TRBD2 TRBV12-3/TRBV12-4 few CASTLAGGLSYNEQFF TGTGCCAGCACTTTAGCGGGAGGCCTTTCCTACAATGAGCAGTTCTTC
TRBJ2-1 - TRBV7-9 few CASSHRTLDNEQFF TGTGCCAGCAGCCACCGGACCTTGGACAATGAGCAGTTCTTC
TRBJ2-1 TRBD2 TRBV12-3/TRBV12-4 few CASSLAGGDNEQFF TGTGCCAGCAGTTTAGCGGGAGGGGACAATGAGCAGTTCTTC
TRBJ2-1 - TRBV29-1 - CSVVTVIFYNEQFF TGCAGCGTTGTTACTGTGATTTTCTACAATGAGCAGTTCTTC
TRBJ2-3 TRBD2 TRBV2 - CASRILQRERPDTQYF TGTGCCAGCAGGATTCTCCAGCGGGAGCGGCCAGATACGCAGTATTTT
TRBJ2-7 TRBD1 TRBV4-3 - CASSQATGTGEQYF TGCGCCAGCAGCCAGGCGACAGGGACGGGCGAGCAGTACTTC
TRBJ2-5 TRBD1 TRBV12-3/TRBV12-4 - CASRIGQGTDAQYF TGTGCCAGCAGGATAGGACAGGGGACTGACGCCCAGTACTTC
TRBJ2-7 - TRBV4-2 - CASSLSRLLEQYF TGTGCCAGCAGCCTATCCCGACTCCTCGAGCAGTACTTC
TRBJ2-7 - TRBV9 few CASSVGGLNSYEQYF TGTGCCAGCAGCGTAGGCGGGCTAAACTCCTACGAGCAGTACTTC
TRBJ2-1 - TRBV29-1 - CSVVVAGYNEQFF TGCAGCGTTGTAGTAGCCGGATACAATGAGCAGTTCTTC
TRBJ2-7 - TRBV2 - CASSQLAGHEQYF TGTGCCAGCAGCCAACTAGCAGGCCACGAGCAGTACTTC
TRBJ2-7 - TRBV6-5 - CASSRDTAGEQYF TGTGCCAGCAGCAGAGACACGGCAGGGGAGCAGTACTTC
TRBJ2-2 TRBD2 TRBV11-2 - CASSSVTSGSTGELFF TGTGCCAGCAGCTCCGTGACTAGCGGGAGCACCGGGGAGCTGTTTTTT
TRBJ2-7 - TRBV28 - CASSSQGISYEQYF TGTGCCAGCAGTTCTCAGGGTATATCCTACGAGCAGTACTTC
TRBJ2-5 TRBD2 TRBV28 - CASSGGVQETQYF TGTGCCAGCAGTGGGGGGGTACAAGAGACCCAGTACTTC
TRBJ2-5 TRBD2 TRBV7-9 - CASSLVALGLAAQETQYF TGTGCCAGCAGCTTAGTGGCCCTGGGACTAGCGGCCCAAGAGACCCAGTACTTC
TRBJ2-7 TRBD2 TRBV25-1 - CASEREANEQYF TGTGCCAGCGAGCGGGAGGCCAACGAGCAGTACTTC
TRBJ2-7 TRBD2 TRBV20-1 few CSAVGLAGTYEQYF TGCAGTGCGGTCGGACTAGCGGGAACCTACGAGCAGTACTTC
TRBJ1-2 - TRBV6-2/TRBV6-3 - CASSLDSIYGYTF TGTGCCAGTTCCTTGGACAGCATCTATGGCTACACCTTC
TRBJ1-4 - TRBV7-9 - CASYESTTNEKLFF TGTGCCAGCTACGAAAGCACAACTAATGAAAAACTGTTTTTT
TRBJ2-7 - TRBV28 - CASSLVALRYEQYF TGTGCCAGCAGTTTAGTCGCCTTACGCTACGAGCAGTACTTC
TRBJ2-5 - TRBV12-3/TRBV12-4 - CASRYIGSDQYF TGTGCCAGCAGGTACATCGGTTCGGACCAGTACTTC
TRBJ2-5 - TRBV20-1 - CSARGPRHRVRETQYF TGCAGTGCTAGAGGGCCTCGCCACAGAGTGAGGGAGACCCAGTACTTC
TRBJ2-3 TRBD2 TRBV18 few CASSLKTGTTSTDTQYF TGTGCCAGCTCACTGAAAACCGGGACTACTAGCACAGATACGCAGTATTTT
TRBJ2-4 - TRBV6-6 - CASSPAKNIQYF TGTGCCAGCAGCCCCGCCAAAAACATTCAGTACTTC
TRBJ2-1 TRBD2 TRBV28 - CASSFVLAGENSYNEQFF TGTGCCAGCAGTTTTGTACTAGCGGGAGAAAACTCCTACAATGAGCAGTTCTTC
TRBJ2-5 TRBD1 TRBV6-1 few CASSDRAYAHQYF TGTGCCAGCAGCGACAGGGCCTACGCCCACCAGTACTTC
TRBJ2-1 - TRBV5-8 - CASSPGDSSYNEQFF TGTGCCAGCAGCCCCGGGGATAGCTCCTACAATGAGCAGTTCTTC